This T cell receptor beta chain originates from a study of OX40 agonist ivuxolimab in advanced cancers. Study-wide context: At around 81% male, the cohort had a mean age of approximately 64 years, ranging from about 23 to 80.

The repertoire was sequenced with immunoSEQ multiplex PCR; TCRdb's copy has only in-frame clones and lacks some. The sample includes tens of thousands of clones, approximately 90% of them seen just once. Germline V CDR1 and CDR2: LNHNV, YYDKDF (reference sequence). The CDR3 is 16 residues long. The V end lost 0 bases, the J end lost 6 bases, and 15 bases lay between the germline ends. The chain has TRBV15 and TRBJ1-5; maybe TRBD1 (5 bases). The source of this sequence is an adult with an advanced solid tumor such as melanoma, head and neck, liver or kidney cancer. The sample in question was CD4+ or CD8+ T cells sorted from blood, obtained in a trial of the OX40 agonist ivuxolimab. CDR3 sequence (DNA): TGTGCCACCAGCAGAGATATGGGGGGTTGGGGTCAGCCCCAGCATTTT. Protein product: CATSRDMGGWGQPQHF.